Many counts were recorded for the clone carrying this TCR beta chain. Its antigen is not known. This CDR3 has 15 residues. With 1 base clipped from V and 0 bases from J, the junction kept 6 bases outside the gene matches. Germline V gives CDR1 SQVTM, CDR2 ANQGSEA. This sample is drawn from a study of CD8+ T cells in alopecia areata. Study-wide points: There were many expanded lesional clones persisting in scalp and blood during tofacitinib.

Treatment indicated: oral pan-JAK inhibitor, 5-10 mg twice daily. Both peripheral blood and punch biopsies of lesional scalp skin were obtained from patients who had alopecia areata. Separation by sorting yielded CD4+ and CD8+ T cells from PBMCs. The authors extracted RNA and reverse transcribed it into cDNA as the sequencing template. Profiling relied on immunoSEQ multiplex PCR, and the TCRdb table lists in-frame clones only, not all of them. The sample shows 190,000 or so clones, about three fifths of them seen only once. The receptor was derived from a human donor with alopecia areata. Sample: CD8+ T cells sorted from blood, taken at week 24, from a patient treated with tofacitinib. The chain carries TRBV29-1 and TRBJ2-7; 7 nucleotides match TRBD1. DNA of the CDR3: TGCAGCGTTGAAGCCACAGGGGAATCCTCCTACGAGCAGTACTTC. This encodes CSVEATGESSYEQYF.